Below are 32 T cell receptor beta chains sequenced from a single sample in a study of STAT3 mutations in large granular lymphocyte leukemia. Study outcomes and limitations: Every T-LGLL patient had at least one immunodominant TCRbeta clonotype.

Assay: immunoSEQ multiplex PCR; the TCRdb copy retains only in-frame clones and omits some. The data show approximately 45,000 clones, 80% to 85% seen once. The antigens of these receptors remain unknown. Sequencing was carried out using PBMCs. The source of these receptors is a human donor with T large granular lymphocyte leukemia. Some clones in this sample may be carry-over from other donors' samples.

CDR3 in amino acids: CASSRNIKSGELFF. CDR3 DNA: TGTGCCAGCAGCCGGAATATTAAATCCGGGGAGCTGTTTTTT. The chain has TRBV7-9 and TRBJ2-2; D not certain. This CDR3 contains 14 residues. The V gene lost 5 bases and the J gene lost 6 bases, with 13 bases spanning the gap. Germline CDR1 and CDR2: SEHNR and FQNEAQ (reference sequence).

The chain couples TRBV4-2 to TRBJ2-7, with TRBD2 as a possible D gene (7 bases). In germline, CDR1 is LGHNA, CDR2 YNFKEQ. The CDR3 is 17 residues long. V lost 5 bases and J lost 7, with 27 bases in between. The CDR3 DNA follows: TGTGCCAGCAGCGGCGAATTGGGGGCGGGGGCCCGGCAGGAGCAGTACTTC. It is translated as CASSGELGAGARQEQYF.

The chain combines TRBV5-1 with TRBJ2-1; 13 nucleotides line up with TRBD2. The V gene's germline CDR1 is SGHRS and CDR2 YFSETQ. The CDR3 runs 17 residues. V gave up 0 bases and J gave up 4 bases; unmatched junction bases: 4. The CDR3 sequence is CASSLGGTSGAYNEQFF. CDR3 nucleotide sequence: TGCGCCAGCAGCTTGGGTGGGACTAGCGGGGCGTACAATGAGCAGTTCTTC.

V usage is TRBV19 and J usage is TRBJ1-2, with TRBD1 as a possible D gene (5 bases). V lost 3 bases, J lost 4 bases, and 9 bases lay in between. CDR3 length: 13 residues. CDR1 is LNHDA and CDR2 is SQIVND in the germline V gene (reference sequence). CDR3 sequence (DNA): TGTGCCAGTAGTATTACAGGAGGCTATGGCTACACCTTC. It codes for CASSITGGYGYTF.

The chain has TRBV5-1 and TRBJ1-5, with TRBD1 identical over 8 bases. V shed 2 bases and J 4 bases; nucleotides not matched to a gene: 5. Germline V gives CDR1 SGHRS, CDR2 YFSETQ. The CDR3 is 15 residues long. DNA for the CDR3: TGCGCCAGCAGCTTACAGGGGGGTGCGAATCAGCCCCAGCATTTT. Its translation is CASSLQGGANQPQHF.

The CDR3 loop is CASSAGQGGYEQYF. Written as DNA, the CDR3 is TGTGCCAGTAGTGCGGGACAGGGAGGTTACGAGCAGTACTTC. The chain employs TRBV19 and TRBJ2-7, with 9 bases aligning to TRBD1. CDR3 length equals 14 residues. Per the germline V gene, CDR1 is LNHDA and CDR2 is SQIVND (reference sequence). V lost 5 bases, J lost 4 bases, and 6 bases stayed unmatched.

The chain uses TRBV10-2 and TRBJ2-2; D not certain. The V gene lost 1 base and the J gene lost 4 bases, with 13 bases spanning the gap. This CDR3 comprises 16 residues. Germline loops: CDR1 WSHSY, CDR2 SAAADI. CDR3 DNA: TGCGCCAGCAGTGAGTTGAGTCGACGGAGCACCGGGGAGCTGTTTTTT. It translates to CASSELSRRSTGELFF.

The CDR3 sequence: CASSPQETQYF. CDR3 nucleotide sequence: TGTGCCAGCTCACCCCAAGAGACCCAGTACTTC. The chain employs TRBV18 and TRBJ2-5, with D hard to call. There are 11 residues in the CDR3. The V end was cut by 3 bases, the J end by 1 base, with 0 bases between. Germline V gene data show CDR1 as KGHSH and CDR2 as LQKENI.

This clone was observed once. The chain carries TRBV7-9 and TRBJ2-5; D is possibly TRBD1 or TRBD2 (5 bases each). CDR1 SEHNR and CDR2 FQNEAQ come from the germline V gene (reference sequence). The CDR3 is 16 residues long. V gave up 5 bases and J gave up 5 bases, with 21 bases separating them. As DNA, the CDR3 is TGTGCCAGCAGCCCCCCCTCGGGGCAGGTCGGGGAGACCCAGTACTTC. It encodes CASSPPSGQVGETQYF.

This clone was seen a handful of times. In DNA form, the CDR3 reads TGTGCCAGTAGTACCGGGACGGGTTACAATGAGCAGTTCTTC. Its protein is CASSTGTGYNEQFF. The chain combines TRBV19 with TRBJ2-1; D assignment may be TRBD1 or TRBD2 (5 bases each). Per germline, CDR1 LNHDA and CDR2 SQIVND (reference sequence). Trimming took off 4 bases at V and 4 bases at J, with 11 bases between the two ends. The CDR3 has 14 residues.

The V call is TRBV12-5, the J call TRBJ2-1; 7 bases match TRBD2. Germline V gene sequence: CDR1 LGHNT, CDR2 FRNRAP. With 6 bases clipped from V and 9 bases from J, the junction kept 2 bases outside the gene matches. The CDR3 contains 11 residues. CDR3 nucleotides: TGTGCTAGTGGGACGGGGGGTGAGCAGTTCTTC. Its translation is CASGTGGEQFF. The full variable domain, with the rest looked up from reference TRBV12-5 and TRBJ2-1, is DARVTQTPRHKVTEMGQEVTMRCQPILGHNTVFWYRQTMMQGLELLAYFRNRAPLDDSGMPKDRFSAEMPDATLATLKIQPSEPRDSAVYFCASGTGGEQFFGPGTRLTVL.

This chain uses TRBV6-5 with TRBJ1-6; 7 bases match TRBD1. This CDR3 has 15 amino acids. CDR1 and CDR2 (germline): MNHEY, SVGAGI. The ends lost 4 bases at V and 9 bases at J; junction bases unmatched: 9. The CDR3, as DNA: TGTGCCAGCAGTTCCCAGACAGGGATCGGTTCACCCCTCCACTTT. Encoded protein: CASSSQTGIGSPLHF.

This clone was seen a single time. The CDR3 loop reads CASSYNLGTQETQYF. The CDR3 bases are TGTGCCAGCAGTTACAATCTGGGGACCCAAGAGACCCAGTACTTC. The rearrangement uses TRBV6-5 and TRBJ2-5, with D possibly called TRBD1 or TRBD2 (5 bases each). Germline CDR1 reads MNHEY; CDR2 reads SVGAGI. Trimming took 2 bases from V and 1 from J, leaving 11 bases between them. The CDR3 consists of 15 residues.

The chain uses TRBV19 and TRBJ2-6; 14 nucleotides agree with TRBD2. The V gene's germline CDR1 is LNHDA and CDR2 SQIVND (reference sequence). The CDR3 totals 18 residues. V was pared by 5 bases and J by 0 bases, with 3 bases of the junction left unmatched. The chain's CDR3 is CASSFGLAGGSGANVLTF. CDR3 DNA sequence: TGTGCCAGTAGTTTCGGACTAGCGGGGGGCTCTGGGGCCAACGTCCTGACTTTC.

The rearrangement links TRBV12-5 to TRBJ2-1; D is perhaps TRBD1 or TRBD2 (7 bases each). CDR1 LGHNT and CDR2 FRNRAP come from the germline V gene. The V end lost 3 bases, the J end lost 4 bases, and 16 bases lay between the germline ends. The CDR3 has 16 residues. The CDR3 DNA sequence: TGTGCTAGTGGTTTATCCCAGGGGGGGGCATACAATGAGCAGTTCTTC. This gives the protein CASGLSQGGAYNEQFF.

The chain has TRBV7-2 and TRBJ1-4, with 7 nucleotides matching TRBD1. The CDR3 runs 19 residues. The junction had 12 bases not matched to a gene; V was cut back by 1 base and J by 1 base. CDR1 and CDR2 from the germline V gene are SGHTA and FQGNSA. CDR3: CASSLGPFYRGGTNEKLFF. In DNA, the CDR3 is TGTGCCAGCAGCTTAGGGCCCTTCTACAGGGGAGGAACTAATGAAAAACTGTTTTTT.

This clone was observed a few times. The gene calls are TRBV7-9 and TRBJ2-7; the D is unclear. The CDR3 loop spans 11 amino acids. The V and J ends lost 9 bases and 1 base respectively, with 7 bases between them. CDR1 is SEHNR, CDR2 FQNEAQ, per germline (reference sequence). The CDR3 spells CASVGSYEQYF. The CDR3 nucleotides are TGTGCCAGTGTTGGATCCTACGAGCAGTACTTC.

This chain connects TRBV5-6 to TRBJ2-3; no firm D call. Germline V CDR1 and CDR2: SGHDT, YYEEEE. Trimming shortened V by 0 bases and J by 2 bases, and 7 bases separated the two germline ends. CDR3 length equals 14 residues. In DNA, the CDR3 is TGTGCCAGCAGCTTGGCCAGCAACACAGATACGCAGTATTTT. Its translation is CASSLASNTDTQYF.

The chain uses TRBV2 and TRBJ1-5; D remains unclear. V lost 5 bases and J 4 bases, leaving 9 bases between the germline ends. The CDR3 covers 13 residues. From germline, CDR1 is SNHLY and CDR2 FYNNEI. DNA of the CDR3: TGTGCCAGCAGTATCTTTGAGAATCAGCCCCAGCATTTT. This gives the protein CASSIFENQPQHF.

The chain employs TRBV5-6 and TRBJ2-1; 7 bases map to TRBD1. The germline CDR1 and CDR2 sequences are SGHDT and YYEEEE. V trimming: 1 base; J trimming: 6 bases; junction bases outside the gene matches: 4. The length of the CDR3 is 14 residues. CDR3 residues: CASSLSRGINEQFF. In DNA, the CDR3 is TGTGCCAGCAGCTTGTCCAGGGGGATCAATGAGCAGTTCTTC.

CDR3 sequence (DNA): TGTGCCAGCAGCCCAGTACCACCCCCCTGGCCTACGCAGTATTTT. Residues: CASSPVPPPWPTQYF. V is TRBV7-9 and J is TRBJ2-3; unclear D gene. Trimming pared 5 bases from V and 8 bases from J, leaving 20 bases between. This CDR3 contains 15 residues. The germline gives CDR1 SEHNR, CDR2 FQNEAQ (reference sequence).

The chain recombines TRBV4-3 with TRBJ2-7; maybe TRBD1 (6 bases). Germline V gene sequence: CDR1 LGHNA, CDR2 YSLEER. Trimming took 2 bases from V and 2 from J, leaving 19 bases between them. The CDR3 length is 17 residues. This CDR3 reads CASSQLPWGTPAYEQYF. DNA for the CDR3: TGCGCCAGCAGCCAACTTCCTTGGGGGACACCCGCCTACGAGCAGTACTTC.

This sequence joins TRBV9 and TRBJ2-1; 11 bases are a match to TRBD2. CDR3 length equals 14 residues. V shed 0 bases, J shed 15 bases, and the junction held 8 bases outside the gene matches. CDR1 and CDR2 from the germline V gene are SGDLS and YYNGEE. In DNA, the CDR3 is TGTGCCAGCAGCGTAGGGACTAGCGGGTCTCCGCCGTTCTTC. Protein: CASSVGTSGSPPFF.

The chain is built from TRBV25-1 and TRBJ2-4; TRBD2 is a possible D gene (5 bases). Germline V lookup: CDR1 MGHDK, CDR2 SYGVNS. V shed 2 bases and J shed 0 bases, with 8 bases lying between them. This CDR3 has 15 residues. CDR3 bases: TGTGCCAGCAGTGAAGAGGGCGCAGCCAAAAACATTCAGTACTTC. The encoded protein is CASSEEGAAKNIQYF.

The J gene is TRBJ2-7, the V gene TRBV5-5, with D perhaps matching TRBD2 (5 bases). The V gene lost 2 bases and the J gene lost 3 bases, with 9 bases spanning the gap. The CDR3 has 13 amino acids. The germline CDR1 and CDR2 sequences are SGHKS and YYEKEE (reference sequence). For the CDR3, the DNA is TGTGCCAGCAGCTTTTGGACTGGCTACGAGCAGTACGTC. This codes for CASSFWTGYEQYV.

The chain links TRBV19 to TRBJ1-3, with D uncertain. The CDR3 is 15 amino acids. V lost 2 bases to trimming and J lost 0 bases, with 8 bases between them. Per the germline V gene, CDR1 is LNHDA and CDR2 is SQIVND (reference sequence). The CDR3 DNA sequence: TGTGCCAGTAGTATACCGGGTTTCTCTGGAAACACCATATATTTT. It codes for CASSIPGFSGNTIYF.

The chain carries TRBV7-8 and TRBJ1-4; D remains unclear. Germline-derived CDR1 and CDR2 are SGHVS and FQNEAQ. Trimming cost V 2 bases and J 4 bases, with 8 bases left between them. CDR3 length equals 14 residues. The DNA for the CDR3 is TGTGCCAGCAGCTTAAACCAGGTTAATGAAAAACTGTTTTTT. Translation gives CASSLNQVNEKLFF.

This chain uses TRBV18 with TRBJ2-5; D may be TRBD1 or TRBD2 (5 bases each). Germline CDR1 and CDR2: KGHSH and LQKENI. The CDR3 covers 13 residues. Trimming removed 6 bases from V and 2 bases from J, with 10 bases in between. Here the CDR3 reads CASSPWGQETQYF. CDR3 DNA: TGTGCCAGCTCCCCCTGGGGGCAAGAGACCCAGTACTTC. Filled out from reference TRBV18 and TRBJ2-5, the complete variable domain reads NAGVMQNPRHLVRRRGQEARLRCSPMKGHSHVYWYRQLPEEGLKFMVYLQKENIIDESGMPKERFSAEFPKEGPSILRIQQVVRGDSAAYFCASSPWGQETQYFGPGTRLLVL.

This rearrangement joins TRBV6-1 to TRBJ2-1; D is undetermined. The V and J ends lost 6 bases and 2 bases respectively, with 14 bases between them. CDR3 length equals 15 residues. Germline-derived CDR1 and CDR2 are MNHNS and SASEGT. This chain's CDR3 is CASSETPNTYNEQFF. The DNA for the CDR3 is TGTGCCAGCAGCGAAACCCCCAATACCTACAATGAGCAGTTCTTC.

CDR3 protein: CASTRKAPVEKLFF. The CDR3 bases are TGTGCCAGCACTCGAAAGGCCCCCGTTGAAAAACTGTTTTTT. The chain recombines TRBV6-5 with TRBJ1-4; D unresolved. CDR1 is MNHEY and CDR2 is SVGAGI in the germline V gene. V was clipped by 7 bases and J by 7 bases, with 16 bases between them. CDR3 length equals 14 residues.

The chain uses TRBV5-5 and TRBJ1-1; tentative D call: TRBD1 (6 bases). Trimming removed 0 bases at V and 6 bases at J, with 15 bases between. The CDR3 runs 15 residues. CDR1 is SGHKS and CDR2 is YYEKEE in the germline V gene (reference sequence). CDR3 protein: CASSLDVGGLSEAFF. In DNA, the CDR3 is TGTGCCAGCAGCTTGGACGTCGGGGGGCTGTCTGAAGCTTTCTTT.

The CDR3, as DNA: TGTGCCAGCAGTTCCGGGACAGGGTATCAGCCCCAGCATTTT. Its protein product is CASSSGTGYQPQHF. The chain couples TRBV28 to TRBJ1-5; TRBD1 matches at 9 bases. Germline assignment: CDR1 MDHEN and CDR2 SYDVKM. This CDR3 has 14 amino acids. Trimming at V came to 4 bases and at J to 5 bases, leaving 3 bases not matched to a gene.